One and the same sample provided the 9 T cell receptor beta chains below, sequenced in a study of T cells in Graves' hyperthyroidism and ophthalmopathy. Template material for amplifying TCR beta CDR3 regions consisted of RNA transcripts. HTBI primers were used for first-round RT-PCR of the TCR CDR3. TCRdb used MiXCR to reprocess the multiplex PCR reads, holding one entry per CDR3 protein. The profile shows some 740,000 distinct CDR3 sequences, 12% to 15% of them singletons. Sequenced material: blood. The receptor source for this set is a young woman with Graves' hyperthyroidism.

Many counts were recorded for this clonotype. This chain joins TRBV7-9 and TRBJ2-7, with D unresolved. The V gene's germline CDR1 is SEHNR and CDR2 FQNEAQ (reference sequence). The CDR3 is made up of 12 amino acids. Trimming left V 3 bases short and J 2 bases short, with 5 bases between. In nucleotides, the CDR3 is TGTGCCAGCAGCTTTGACACCTACGAGCAGTACTTC. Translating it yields CASSFDTYEQYF.

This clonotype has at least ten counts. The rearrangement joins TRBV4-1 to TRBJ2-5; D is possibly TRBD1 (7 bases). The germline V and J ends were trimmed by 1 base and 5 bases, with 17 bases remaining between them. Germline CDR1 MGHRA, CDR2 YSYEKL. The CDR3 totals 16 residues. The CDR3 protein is CASSQGYSRGVETQYF. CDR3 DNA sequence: TGCGCCAGCAGCCAAGGCTATAGCAGGGGGGTCGAGACCCAGTACTTC.

The CDR3 reads CASSLASVSRAGELFF. The CDR3 nucleotides are TGTGCCAGCAGTTTAGCGAGCGTCAGTAGGGCCGGGGAGCTGTTTTTT. The chain recombines TRBV12-3 or TRBV12-4 with TRBJ2-2, with D unclear. V shed 0 bases and J shed 6 bases, with 14 bases lying between them. The CDR3 spans 16 residues.

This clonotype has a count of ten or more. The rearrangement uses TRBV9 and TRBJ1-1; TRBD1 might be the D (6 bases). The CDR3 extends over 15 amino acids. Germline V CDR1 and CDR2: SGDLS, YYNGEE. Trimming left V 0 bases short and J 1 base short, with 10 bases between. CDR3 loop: CASSVEGVGNTEAFF. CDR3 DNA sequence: TGTGCCAGCAGCGTAGAGGGGGTTGGGAACACTGAAGCTTTCTTT.

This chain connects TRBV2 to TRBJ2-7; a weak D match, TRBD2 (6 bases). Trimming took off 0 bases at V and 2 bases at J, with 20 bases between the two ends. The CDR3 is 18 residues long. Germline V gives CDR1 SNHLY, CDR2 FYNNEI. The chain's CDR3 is CASSEAYGGRAGTYEQYF. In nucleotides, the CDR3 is TGTGCCAGCAGTGAAGCCTACGGGGGTAGGGCAGGCACCTACGAGCAGTACTTC. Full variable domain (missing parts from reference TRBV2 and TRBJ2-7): EPEVTQTPSHQVTQMGQEVILRCVPISNHLYFYWYRQILGQKVEFLVSFYNNEISEKSEIFDDQFSVERPDGSNFTLKIRSTKLEDSAMYFCASSEAYGGRAGTYEQYFGPGTRLTVT.

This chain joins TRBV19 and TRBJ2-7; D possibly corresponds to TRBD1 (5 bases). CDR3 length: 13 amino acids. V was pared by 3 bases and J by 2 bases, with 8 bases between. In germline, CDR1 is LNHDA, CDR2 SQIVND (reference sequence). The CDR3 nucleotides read TGTGCCAGTAGTATGACAGTGACCTACGAGCAGTACTTC. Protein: CASSMTVTYEQYF. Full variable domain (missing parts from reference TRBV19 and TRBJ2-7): DGGITQSPKYLFRKEGQNVTLSCEQNLNHDAMYWYRQDPGQGLRLIYYSQIVNDFQKGDIAEGYSVSREKKESFPLTVTSAQKNPTAFYLCASSMTVTYEQYFGPGTRLTVT.

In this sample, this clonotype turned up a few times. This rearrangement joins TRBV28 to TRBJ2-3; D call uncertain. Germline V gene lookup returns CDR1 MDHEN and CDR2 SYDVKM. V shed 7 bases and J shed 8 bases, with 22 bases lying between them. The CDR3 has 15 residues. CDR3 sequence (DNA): TGTGCCAGCAAGCAGCACTTTACGGTAGGGCGTACGCAGTATTTT. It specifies CASKQHFTVGRTQYF.

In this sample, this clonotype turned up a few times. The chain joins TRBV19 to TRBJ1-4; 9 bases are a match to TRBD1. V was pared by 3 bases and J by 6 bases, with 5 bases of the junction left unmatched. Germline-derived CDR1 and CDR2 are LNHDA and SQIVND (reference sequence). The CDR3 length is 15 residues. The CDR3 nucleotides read TGTGCCAGTAGTATGTCCTGGACAGGGGATGAAAAACTGTTTTTT. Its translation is CASSMSWTGDEKLFF.

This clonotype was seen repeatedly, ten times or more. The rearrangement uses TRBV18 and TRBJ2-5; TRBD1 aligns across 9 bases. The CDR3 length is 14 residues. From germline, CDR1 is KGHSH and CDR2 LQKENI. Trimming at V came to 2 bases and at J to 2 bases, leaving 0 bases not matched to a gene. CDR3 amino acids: CASSPGQGQETQYF. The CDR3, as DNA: TGTGCCAGCTCACCAGGACAGGGGCAAGAGACCCAGTACTTC.